One sample yielded the 25 T cell receptor beta chains listed below, sequenced in a study. TCRdb re-analysed the 5' RACE reads in MiXCR, keeping a single row per CDR3 protein. The top ten clones hold approximately 2.2% of a sample with about 62,000 distinct CDR3 sequences, approximately 29% of them seen once. Material: tumor-infiltrating naive CD4+ T cells sorted from the breast tumor. Subset reported: naive CD4+ T cells, CD4+CD45RA+CD25-. The receptors stem from a female donor with breast cancer.

This clonotype was detected only a few times. The chain joins TRBV27 to TRBJ2-1, with 8 bases identical to TRBD1. Germline lookup yields CDR1 MNHEY and CDR2 SMNVEV (reference sequence). Unmatched junction bases numbered 11, after V lost 1 base and J lost 3 bases. The CDR3 covers 18 residues. The CDR3 protein is CASSLFRRTGSDYNEQFF. CDR3 DNA: TGTGCCAGCAGTTTATTTCGTAGGACAGGGTCCGACTACAATGAGCAGTTCTTC.

This clonotype has more than one count but fewer than ten. Here the CDR3 reads CASSLLGITDTQYF. The CDR3 DNA sequence: TGTGCCAGCAGCTTACTGGGTATAACAGATACGCAGTATTTT. The gene calls are TRBV7-2 and TRBJ2-3, with unresolved D. Germline V CDR1 and CDR2: SGHTA, FQGNSA. CDR3 size: 14 residues. V lost 2 bases and J 3 bases, leaving 9 bases between the germline ends.

This chain links TRBV11-1 with TRBJ2-7, with 11 positions matching TRBD2. The junction had 7 bases not matched to a gene; V was cut back by 4 bases and J by 2 bases. CDR1 is SGHAT and CDR2 is FQDESV in the germline V gene (reference sequence). CDR3 length: 16 amino acids. The CDR3 nucleotides read TGTGCCAGCAGCTCTCGACTAGCGGGAAAGACCTACGAGCAGTACTTC. Protein product: CASSSRLAGKTYEQYF.

The chain recombines TRBV6-1 with TRBJ2-4; TRBD1 aligns across 9 bases. Germline V gene lookup returns CDR1 MNHNS and CDR2 SASEGT. V was clipped by 5 bases and J by 8 bases; unmatched bases: 7. This CDR3 is 14 amino acids long. CDR3: CASSSQGARDIQYF. The CDR3 region has the DNA TGTGCCAGCAGTTCACAGGGGGCGAGGGACATTCAGTACTTC.

This clonotype was seen a handful of times. The V call is TRBV7-9, the J call TRBJ1-5; possible D gene TRBD1, 5 bases. Deletions cut 6 bases from V and 3 bases from J, with 15 bases between. This CDR3 has 15 residues. Germline lookup yields CDR1 SEHNR and CDR2 FQNEAQ (reference sequence). CDR3 sequence: CASRPSGTDNQPQHF. The CDR3 DNA follows: TGTGCCAGCAGACCATCCGGGACCGACAATCAGCCCCAGCATTTT.

The V and J genes are TRBV28 and TRBJ2-7; no clear D gene. V gave up 3 bases and J gave up 5 bases, with 2 bases separating them. This CDR3 is built from 10 residues. Per germline, CDR1 MDHEN and CDR2 SYDVKM. The CDR3 sequence: CASSFDEQYF. The CDR3 DNA sequence: TGTGCCAGCAGTTTTGACGAGCAGTACTTC.

This chain links TRBV7-6 with TRBJ2-3; 8 bases map to TRBD1. After removal of 4 bases from V and 4 bases from J, the junction contained 7 bases not matched to a gene. The germline V gene encodes CDR1 SGHVS and CDR2 FNYEAQ. CDR3 length: 15 residues. The CDR3 coding sequence is TGTGCCAGCAGCTCCTGGACAGGGTACCCAGATACGCAGTATTTT. Translating it yields CASSSWTGYPDTQYF.

In its sample, this clonotype was seen a few times. V and J are TRBV6-5 and TRBJ2-5, with unresolved D. The V gene's germline CDR1 is MNHEY and CDR2 SVGAGI. CDR3 size: 13 residues. V lost 3 bases and J 3 bases, leaving 8 bases between the germline ends. Here the CDR3 DNA reads TGTGCCAGCAGTTATGTGGCAGAAGAGACCCAGTACTTC. Its translation is CASSYVAEETQYF.

This clonotype appeared a few times. The junction shows a germline mismatch at one end, possibly a read error. This chain uses TRBV6-6 with TRBJ1-2; 7 bases align to TRBD1. The CDR3 is 15 amino acids. Per the germline V gene, CDR1 is MNHNY and CDR2 is SVGAGI (reference sequence). The CDR3 protein is CASSRPDYLGQPTFF. CDR3 nucleotide sequence: TGTGCCAGCAGTCGACCTGACTACTTGGGACAGCCGACCTTCTTC.

The chain links TRBV24-1 to TRBJ1-4; 8 bases are a match to TRBD1. J was trimmed by 8 bases and V by 8 bases; bases with no gene match: 9. The CDR3 sequence is 14 residues long. Per germline, CDR1 KGHDR and CDR2 SFDVKD. In nucleotides, the CDR3 is TGTGCCACCAATGGGACAGGCCCTCGGGAAAAACTGTTTTTT. Protein: CATNGTGPREKLFF.

This rearrangement joins TRBV10-2 to TRBJ2-1; possible D gene TRBD1, 6 bases. V gave up 3 bases and J gave up 11 bases, with 8 bases separating them. CDR1 and CDR2 (germline): WSHSY, SAAADI. The length of the CDR3 is 11 residues. The CDR3 nucleotides read TGCGCCAGCAGTGACAGGGGACAGCAGTTCTTC. This gives the protein CASSDRGQQFF.

In its sample, this clonotype was seen a few times. A read error may explain this, as a much larger clone is one base away. V gene TRBV7-9 combines with J gene TRBJ1-2; 11 nucleotides agree with TRBD1. CDR1 is SEHNR, CDR2 FQNEAQ, per germline (reference sequence). The CDR3 is 18 amino acids. The CDR3 region is CASGLPRTGGALGSGYTF. The CDR3 bases are TGTGCCAGCGGCTTACCCAGGACAGGGGGCGCCTTAGGCTCTGGCTACACCTTC.

The chain employs TRBV5-1 and TRBJ2-7, with 8 bases fitting TRBD1. V shed 4 bases and J 3 bases; nucleotides not matched to a gene: 6. CDR3 length: 14 residues. The germline CDR1 and CDR2 sequences are SGHRS and YFSETQ. The CDR3 here is CASSPGGGRYEQYF. The CDR3 DNA follows: TGCGCCAGCAGCCCAGGGGGCGGACGCTACGAGCAGTACTTC.

The rearrangement joins TRBV12-3 or TRBV12-4 to TRBJ2-7; 7 bases map to TRBD2. V was pared by 5 bases and J by 0 bases, with 10 bases of the junction left unmatched. The CDR3 length is 16 residues. CDR3 bases: TGTGCCAGCAGTCCGGAACTAGCGCGCAGCTCCTACGAGCAGTACTTC. Translating gives CASSPELARSSYEQYF.

This clonotype was counted only a few times. The gene calls are TRBV2 and TRBJ1-6; D call uncertain. This CDR3 has 15 amino acids. Germline V CDR1 and CDR2: SNHLY, FYNNEI. The ends were cut back, 7 bases at V and 2 bases at J, with 12 bases in the middle. This chain's CDR3 is CASNIGRAYNSPLHF. The CDR3 DNA is TGTGCCAGCAATATTGGAAGAGCCTATAATTCACCCCTCCACTTT.

The V call is TRBV20-1, the J call TRBJ1-2, with D unresolved. The CDR3 contains 13 residues. Looked up from germline, CDR1 is DFQATT and CDR2 is SNEGSKA (reference sequence). Trimming left V 6 bases short and J 6 bases short, with 17 bases between. DNA for the CDR3: TGCAGTGCCCTTCCTGGAGGGTATAATGGCTACACCTTC. Translating it yields CSALPGGYNGYTF.

A word on this clonotype: At one boundary the junction diverges from the germline segment, which might be a read error. The chain combines TRBV12-3 or TRBV12-4 with TRBJ2-7, with 8 bases lining up with TRBD2. The CDR3 extends over 14 amino acids. CDR3 region: CTSSLGAGVYEQYF. CDR3 coding DNA: TGTACCAGCAGTTTAGGAGCGGGAGTCTACGAGCAGTACTTC.

The chain links TRBV18 to TRBJ2-7; D remains unclear. This CDR3 spans 16 amino acids. Trimming removed 3 bases at V and 5 bases at J, with 20 bases between. Germline CDR1 reads KGHSH; CDR2 reads LQKENI. The CDR3 DNA reads as TGTGCCAGCTCACCTCCCTTAGCTGGGCTTGAGGACGAGCAGTACTTC. Amino acids: CASSPPLAGLEDEQYF.

This clonotype came up once. Sequence at one end of the junction differs from germline and may be a read error. V and J are TRBV15 and TRBJ2-4; no clear D gene. Germline V lookup: CDR1 LNHNV, CDR2 YYDKDF (reference sequence). The CDR3 has 18 residues. The CDR3 sequence is CATSRDQAVERSKNTQYF. CDR3 nucleotide sequence: TGCGCCACCAGCAGAGATCAGGCCGTTGAGAGGAGTAAAAACACTCAGTACTTC.

This clonotype was recorded once. This sequence joins TRBV4-1 and TRBJ1-1; D might be TRBD1 (5 bases). There are 15 residues in the CDR3. From germline, CDR1 is MGHRA and CDR2 YSYEKL. V lost 1 base to trimming and J lost 8 bases, with 17 bases between them. As DNA, the CDR3 is TGCGCCAGCAGCCAAGGTCGGAGGGGATGGTCGGAAGCTTTCTTT. It specifies CASSQGRRGWSEAFF.

The table lists this clonotype with a few counts. The V and J genes are TRBV28 and TRBJ2-2, with D uncertain. V was pared by 3 bases and J by 8 bases, with 10 bases between. The CDR3 totals 13 residues. Germline-derived CDR1 and CDR2 are MDHEN and SYDVKM. CDR3 loop: CASSLHHPGELFF. In DNA form, the CDR3 reads TGTGCCAGCAGTTTGCATCACCCGGGGGAGCTGTTTTTT. Using reference TRBV28 and TRBJ2-2 for the parts outside the CDR3, the full variable domain is DVKVTQSSRYLVKRTGEKVFLECVQDMDHENMFWYRQDPGLGLRLIYFSYDVKMKEKGDIPEGYSVSREKKERFSLILESASTNQTSMYLCASSLHHPGELFFGEGSRLTVL.

This clonotype appeared a few times. V and J are TRBV29-1 and TRBJ1-2; D is unresolved. The CDR3 is 14 residues long. Trimming cost V 5 bases and J 6 bases, with 19 bases left between them. Germline CDR1 reads SQVTM; CDR2 reads ANQGSEA. The CDR3 DNA follows: TGCAGCGTTAGTCCCGACGGAGTAAGCGATGGCTACACCTTC. Its translation is CSVSPDGVSDGYTF.

This clonotype came up a few times. The rearrangement links TRBV2 to TRBJ2-1; 7 bases map to TRBD2. The CDR3 is 14 amino acids. Germline CDR1 SNHLY, CDR2 FYNNEI. J was trimmed by 3 bases and V by 7 bases; bases with no gene match: 6. CDR3 loop: CASKSRGFYNEQFF. The CDR3 DNA is TGTGCCAGCAAGTCGCGGGGGTTCTACAATGAGCAGTTCTTC.

The chain is built from TRBV6-5 and TRBJ1-2; 9 bases are a match to TRBD1. Per germline, CDR1 MNHEY and CDR2 SVGAGI. The junction had 13 bases not matched to a gene; V was cut back by 4 bases and J by 7 bases. The CDR3 contains 16 residues. DNA for the CDR3: TGTGCCAGCAGTTCAGTTACCGGGACAGGGAGTCGTGGCTACACCTTC. It yields the protein CASSSVTGTGSRGYTF.

This clonotype was observed at least ten times. The V call is TRBV5-1, the J call TRBJ2-2; TRBD2 agrees at 10 bases. The CDR3 spans 17 residues. V trimming: 0 bases; J trimming: 2 bases; junction bases outside the gene matches: 4. CDR1 is SGHRS and CDR2 is YFSETQ in the germline V gene. The CDR3 DNA reads as TGCGCCAGCAGCTTGGAGCGGGGGGGATCAAACACCGGGGAGCTGTTTTTT. This gives the protein CASSLERGGSNTGELFF.